A selection of T cell receptor beta chains follows, all from one sample in a study of human thymus T cells. Clones were sequenced by immunoSEQ multiplex PCR, and TCRdb holds only the in-frame ones, with some missing. Among 55,000 to 70,000 clones listed, 85% to 95% were seen once. The source material was blood. The receptors here all came from a boy under three years old with a congenital heart defect but otherwise immunologically healthy. CDR3s include the opening cysteine and the closing phenylalanine or tryptophan. Each record gives: V gene, J gene, clone size, CDR3 protein. The size field is filled for only some rows; it gives once, few, many or a size class.

TRBV18,TRBJ1-1,few,CASSDGEGTEAFF
TRBV28,TRBJ2-1,-,CASTARSQSGRLF
TRBV6-6,TRBJ1-1,-,CASSYGTSNTEAFF
TRBV5-6,TRBJ2-7,-,CASSLAGFTYEQYF
TRBV2,TRBJ1-6,-,CASSPGGTYNSPLHF
TRBV10-3,TRBJ1-5,-,CAISEGQGGSQPQHF
TRBV6-6,TRBJ2-7,-,CASSYSTGAYEQYF
TRBV5-6,TRBJ2-2,-,CASSDGGTGELFF
TRBV5-1,TRBJ2-6,once,CASSPGASGANVLTF
TRBV2,TRBJ1-1,-,CASSELGQGNTEAFF
TRBV2,TRBJ1-3,-,CASSLQGARNTIYF
TRBV27,TRBJ2-5,-,CASSITVGGRVGKETQYF
TRBV11-3,TRBJ2-7,-,CASGGQGSSYEQYF
TRBV14,TRBJ2-3,-,CASSPKDRGGSTDTQYF
TRBV6-5,TRBJ2-3,-,CASSYTGNPDTQYF
TRBV12-5,TRBJ1-1,few,CASTFGVRVTEAFF
TRBV27,TRBJ1-1,once,CASSFDRNTEAFF
TRBV27,TRBJ2-7,-,CASRPTLYSYEQYF
TRBV18,TRBJ2-5,-,CASSPRIGQQETQYF
TRBV27,TRBJ1-1,-,CASSFRMRTPWVGWTEAFF
TRBV6-5,TRBJ1-1,-,CASRLQGGVGTEAFF
TRBV19,TRBJ2-1,-,CASSITRGPYNEQFF
TRBV7-2,TRBJ1-5,once,CASSSEGNSNQPQHF